The 22 T cell receptor beta chains listed next were all sequenced from one sample in a study of radiation and T cells in renal cell carcinoma. Time point reported: baseline pretreatment blood. Treatment here: 15 Gy SBRT to primary tumor, nephrectomy 4 weeks later. The protocol was immunoSEQ multiplex PCR, while the TCRdb copy is restricted to in-frame clones and leaves out a portion. The sample carries roughly 150,000 clones, roughly nine tenths recorded once. Material: blood, obtained from a patient whose treatment included radiotherapy and nephrectomy. These receptors originate from a woman in her 70s with renal cell carcinoma.

The rearrangement uses TRBV19 and TRBJ1-1; D remains unclear. Trimming removed 0 bases at V and 5 bases at J, with 7 bases between. The CDR3 consists of 13 residues. The germline CDR1 and CDR2 sequences are LNHDA and SQIVND (reference sequence). CDR3 sequence reads: CASSIERRTEAFF. The CDR3 coding sequence is TGTGCCAGTAGTATAGAAAGGCGAACTGAAGCTTTCTTT.

This clone was seen a handful of times. The rearrangement uses TRBV2 and TRBJ1-1; weak D call: TRBD1 (5 bases). Trimming removed 3 bases from V and 10 bases from J, with 12 bases in between. This CDR3 is 12 amino acids long. CDR1 is SNHLY, CDR2 FYNNEI, per germline. The CDR3 protein is CASSEGRVGAFF. CDR3 nucleotides: TGTGCCAGCAGTGAGGGCAGGGTGGGAGCTTTCTTT.

V usage is TRBV18 and J usage is TRBJ2-3, with a tentative D call TRBD2 (6 bases). The V end was cut by 2 bases, the J end by 4 bases, with 19 bases between. This CDR3 contains 17 residues. Germline-derived CDR1 and CDR2 are KGHSH and LQKENI. The CDR3 loop reads CASSPVPRLVDADTQYF. CDR3 bases: TGTGCCAGCTCACCAGTTCCGCGACTAGTTGACGCAGATACGCAGTATTTT.

The chain is built from TRBV6-6 and TRBJ1-1, with D uncertain. V lost 3 bases and J lost 1, with 9 bases in between. Germline V lookup: CDR1 MNHNY, CDR2 SVGAGI (reference sequence). The CDR3 has 14 residues. For the CDR3, the DNA is TGTGCCAGCAGTTATATGTCACAGAACACTGAAGCTTTCTTT. It translates to CASSYMSQNTEAFF.

This clone was detected only a few times. This CDR3 is CASSLSRTVSGTEAFF. In DNA, the CDR3 is TGTGCCAGCAGCTTATCCCGGACAGTAAGCGGCACTGAAGCTTTCTTT. The rearrangement uses TRBV7-2 and TRBJ1-1; a weak D match, TRBD1 (6 bases). This CDR3 region has 16 residues. Trimming removed 2 bases from V and 4 bases from J, with 17 bases in between. The germline CDR1 and CDR2 sequences are SGHTA and FQGNSA.

The V call is TRBV27, the J call TRBJ2-7, with unresolved D. The CDR3 loop spans 13 amino acids. Per the germline V gene, CDR1 is MNHEY and CDR2 is SMNVEV (reference sequence). Trimming cost V 8 bases and J 2 bases, with 13 bases left between them. The chain's CDR3 is CASGPTAAYEQYF. The DNA of the CDR3 is TGTGCCAGCGGACCTACCGCCGCCTACGAGCAGTACTTC.

The chain links TRBV7-9 to TRBJ2-7, with 13 bases that match TRBD2. In germline, CDR1 is SEHNR, CDR2 FQNEAQ (reference sequence). This CDR3 comprises 16 residues. V lost 5 bases, J lost 5 bases, and 9 bases stayed unmatched. The CDR3 loop is CASSPGTSGISDEQYF. Here the CDR3 DNA reads TGTGCCAGCAGCCCCGGGACTAGCGGGATTAGTGACGAGCAGTACTTC.

V usage is TRBV30 and J usage is TRBJ1-5; unclear D gene. Germline V CDR1 and CDR2: GTSNPN, SVGIG (reference sequence). V gave up 0 bases and J gave up 0 bases, with 12 bases separating them. The CDR3 loop spans 16 amino acids. The CDR3 DNA reads as TGTGCCTGGAGTGTAGGCGGCAGTTATAGCAATCAGCCCCAGCATTTT. Translation: CAWSVGGSYSNQPQHF.

The chain joins TRBV6-5 to TRBJ1-1; no firm D call. V dropped 6 bases and J dropped 0 bases, with 14 bases sitting between them. Per the germline V gene, CDR1 is MNHEY and CDR2 is SVGAGI. The CDR3 length is 15 residues. CDR3 in amino acids: CASSPWQFMNTEAFF. The CDR3 region has the DNA TGTGCCAGCAGCCCTTGGCAGTTCATGAACACTGAAGCTTTCTTT.

The chain uses TRBV7-6 and TRBJ1-1; D is unresolved. V dropped 1 base and J dropped 4 bases, with 16 bases sitting between them. This CDR3 is 16 amino acids long. The germline V gene encodes CDR1 SGHVS and CDR2 FNYEAQ. The CDR3 nucleotides are TGTGCCAGCAGCTTAGGGTCGGGAATCAGAAGCACTGAAGCTTTCTTT. This sequence encodes CASSLGSGIRSTEAFF.

The chain carries TRBV28 and TRBJ2-6, with D hard to call. Looked up from germline, CDR1 is MDHEN and CDR2 is SYDVKM. Trimming left V 6 bases short and J 4 bases short, with 7 bases between. CDR3 length: 13 amino acids. CDR3 protein: CASSLGGANVLTF. CDR3 DNA: TGTGCCAGCAGCCTCGGGGGGGCCAACGTCCTGACTTTC.

The chain joins TRBV7-9 to TRBJ2-7, with 7 nucleotides matching TRBD2. J gave up 0 bases and V 5 bases, and 7 bases lay outside the gene matches. CDR3 length: 15 residues. Germline V gives CDR1 SEHNR, CDR2 FQNEAQ (reference sequence). The chain's CDR3 is CASSPREALSYEQYF. The CDR3 coding sequence is TGTGCCAGCAGCCCCCGGGAGGCCCTCTCCTACGAGCAGTACTTC.

The rearrangement links TRBV19 to TRBJ2-3, with unresolved D. Trimming removed 7 bases at V and 1 base at J, with 18 bases between. The CDR3 sequence is 16 residues long. Germline V gene sequence: CDR1 LNHDA, CDR2 SQIVND (reference sequence). CDR3 sequence (DNA): TGTGCCAGTAACTCCCCAATTGTGGCTGGCACAGATACGCAGTATTTT. It codes for CASNSPIVAGTDTQYF.

Points on this clone: One junction end disagrees with the germline gene, perhaps due to a read error. The chain carries TRBV6-6 and TRBJ2-4; 7 bases agree with TRBD1. In germline, CDR1 is MNHNY, CDR2 SVGAGI (reference sequence). The CDR3 has 14 amino acids. Written as DNA, the CDR3 is TGTGCCGGCAGTTACTCCGGGACAGAAAACATTCAGTACTTC. This encodes CAGSYSGTENIQYF.

The V and J genes are TRBV7-8 and TRBJ2-1; tentative D call: TRBD1 (5 bases). CDR1 and CDR2 (germline): SGHVS, FQNEAQ. The CDR3 consists of 14 residues. V was shortened by 4 bases and J by 7 bases, with 14 bases between the two germline ends. The CDR3 loop reads CASSSGLLSNEQFF. CDR3 DNA: TGTGCCAGCAGCTCAGGGCTTTTGTCAAATGAGCAGTTCTTC.

This clone is a singleton in its sample. The chain links TRBV28 to TRBJ1-4; 8 bases map to TRBD1. The germline gives CDR1 MDHEN, CDR2 SYDVKM. The CDR3 loop spans 19 amino acids. Trimming at V came to 5 bases and at J to 4 bases, leaving 18 bases not matched to a gene. CDR3 nucleotides: TGTGCCAGCAGTCGCAGAGGACAGGGTGGTAGGAGAGATAATGAAAAACTGTTTTTT. This sequence encodes CASSRRGQGGRRDNEKLFF. Complete variable domain (other parts from reference TRBV28 and TRBJ1-4): DVKVTQSSRYLVKRTGEKVFLECVQDMDHENMFWYRQDPGLGLRLIYFSYDVKMKEKGDIPEGYSVSREKKERFSLILESASTNQTSMYLCASSRRGQGGRRDNEKLFFGSGTQLSVL.

V usage is TRBV27 and J usage is TRBJ2-1, with 8 bases fitting TRBD1. The ends lost 2 bases at V and 0 bases at J; junction bases unmatched: 6. In germline, CDR1 is MNHEY, CDR2 SMNVEV (reference sequence). The CDR3 spans 17 residues. Here the CDR3 reads CASSLRTGHRSYNEQFF. The DNA of the CDR3 is TGTGCCAGCAGTTTAAGGACAGGGCACCGCTCCTACAATGAGCAGTTCTTC.

The chain is built from TRBV7-2 and TRBJ2-3; D uncertain. This CDR3 comprises 13 residues. V lost 1 base and J 9 bases, leaving 11 bases between the germline ends. Germline CDR1 reads SGHTA; CDR2 reads FQGNSA. The CDR3 coding sequence is TGTGCCAGCAGCTTAGGGACGCCCAGGACGCAGTATTTT. This gives the protein CASSLGTPRTQYF. Looking up the rest from reference TRBV7-2 and TRBJ2-3 gives the full variable domain: GAGVSQSPSNKVTEKGKDVELRCDPISGHTALYWYRQSLGQGLEFLIYFQGNSAPDKSGLPSDRFSAERTGGSVSTLTIQRTQQEDSAVYLCASSLGTPRTQYFGPGTRLTVL.

This clone was seen a few times. V gene TRBV9 combines with J gene TRBJ1-1, with unresolved D. V lost 0 bases, J lost 1 base, and 10 bases lay in between. CDR3 length: 15 amino acids. Per the germline V gene, CDR1 is SGDLS and CDR2 is YYNGEE. CDR3 DNA: TGTGCCAGCAGCGTAGCTGGGTCGGGGAACACTGAAGCTTTCTTT. Protein sequence: CASSVAGSGNTEAFF.

The chain employs TRBV9 and TRBJ2-2; TRBD1 or TRBD2 may be the D gene (7 bases each). The V and J ends lost 4 bases and 4 bases respectively, with 17 bases between them. Germline CDR1 is SGDLS and CDR2 is YYNGEE. This CDR3 is built from 16 residues. The CDR3 bases are TGTGCCAGCAGCCCGAGGGCCAGGGGGGGCACCGGGGAGCTGTTTTTT. Its protein product is CASSPRARGGTGELFF.

This clone is a singleton in its sample. The chain links TRBV2 to TRBJ1-1; D is uncertain. The CDR3 covers 17 residues. CDR1 is SNHLY and CDR2 is FYNNEI in the germline V gene. The V end lost 2 bases, the J end lost 4 bases, and 20 bases lay between the germline ends. The CDR3 here is CASSERRFRVGRTEAFF. The CDR3 region has the DNA TGTGCCAGCAGTGAACGTCGTTTTAGGGTTGGTCGCACTGAAGCTTTCTTT. The full variable domain, rest sourced from reference TRBV2 and TRBJ1-1, is EPEVTQTPSHQVTQMGQEVILRCVPISNHLYFYWYRQILGQKVEFLVSFYNNEISEKSEIFDDQFSVERPDGSNFTLKIRSTKLEDSAMYFCASSERRFRVGRTEAFFGQGTRLTVV.

This rearrangement joins TRBV5-6 to TRBJ2-1; D is undetermined. Trimming stripped 0 bases from V and 9 bases from J, with 4 bases between. Germline lookup yields CDR1 SGHDT and CDR2 YYEEEE. The CDR3 length is 11 residues. For the CDR3, the DNA is TGTGCCAGCAGCTTGGAAATTGAGCAGTTCTTC. This gives the protein CASSLEIEQFF.